This entry concerns a single T cell receptor beta chain. This record belongs to a study of T cell changes during pregnancy in multiple sclerosis. Generated by immunoSEQ multiplex PCR, the TCRdb table keeps only in-frame clones and is missing some. This table holds about 110,000 clones, just under 95% found once. Germline V gene lookup returns CDR1 LNHDA and CDR2 SQIVND (reference sequence). There are 11 residues in the CDR3. V was pared by 7 bases and J by 4 bases, with 7 bases between. The receptor comes from a female donor with multiple sclerosis, enrolled in a pregnancy study. The sample in question was peripheral blood, obtained after pregnancy. The chain employs TRBV19 and TRBJ1-2, with unresolved D. In nucleotides, the CDR3 is TGTGCCAGTACTAATCGCTATGGCTACACCTTC. Protein sequence: CASTNRYGYTF.